Described below is a single T cell receptor beta chain sequence and its context. Its antigen is not identified. The data were taken from a study of T cell responses to AZD1222 COVID-19 vaccine. The CDR3 spans 12 residues. V lost 3 bases, J lost 7 bases, and 9 bases lay in between. Produced via immunoSEQ multiplex PCR; TCRdb's table is partial and in-frame only. The data hold around 100,000 clones, with around nine tenths observed a single time. Study findings and constraints: A mostly white British donor set with more females was recruited, and clonal diversity was possibly underestimated.

The genes are TRBV12-3 or TRBV12-4 and TRBJ1-2, with D possibly matching TRBD1 (5 bases). The receptor's source is an adult who received the MenACWY meningococcal vaccine as a control. Here the sequenced sample was peripheral blood, taken 28 days after the second dose of the MenACWY control vaccine. CDR3 in DNA: TGTGCCAGCAGTTTTGGGGACCTTGGCTACACCTTC. Residues: CASSFGDLGYTF.